The 20 T cell receptor beta chains below all came from one sample that was sequenced in a study of CD8 T cells in Susac syndrome. cDNA came from roughly 0.47 to 1 ug RNA primed by random hexamers. TCRdb re-analysed the immunoSEQ multiplex PCR reads in MiXCR, keeping a single row per CDR3 protein. The sample has roughly 190,000 distinct CDR3 sequences, around 93% seen once. The sequenced material came from CD4+ T cells from PBMCs. The receptors were gathered from a human donor in good health.

This clonotype was seen only once. A read error may account for a junction end that differs from germline. The chain joins TRBV5-1 to TRBJ1-1; the D is unclear. The V gene's germline CDR1 is SGHRS and CDR2 YFSETQ. The CDR3 sequence is 14 residues long. The CDR3 here is CASNLGRRDTEAFF. As DNA, the CDR3 is TGCGCCAGCAACTTGGGGAGGAGGGACACTGAAGCTTTCTTT.

The chain uses TRBV25-1 and TRBJ1-6; D is unclear. This CDR3 spans 14 amino acids. Germline V lookup: CDR1 MGHDK, CDR2 SYGVNS. The germline V and J ends were trimmed by 6 bases and 11 bases, with 17 bases remaining between them. The CDR3 spells CASRIWGESAPLHF. CDR3 DNA: TGTGCCAGCAGGATCTGGGGAGAATCGGCACCCCTCCACTTT.

The rearrangement links TRBV14 to TRBJ1-2; tentative D call: TRBD1 (5 bases). Germline-derived CDR1 and CDR2 are SGHDN and FVKESK. V was cut by 5 bases and J by 7 bases, with 14 bases left in between. The CDR3 runs 13 residues. Written as DNA, the CDR3 is TGTGCCAGCAGCTACGCGGGGGGTGGTGGCTACACCTTC. As protein: CASSYAGGGGYTF.

The chain recombines TRBV5-6 with TRBJ2-7; 8 bases fit TRBD1. The germline CDR1 and CDR2 sequences are SGHDT and YYEEEE. The CDR3 is made up of 13 amino acids. V shed 4 bases, J shed 4 bases, and the junction held 4 bases outside the gene matches. CDR3 sequence reads: CASSRTGRYEQYV. In DNA form, the CDR3 reads TGTGCCAGCAGCCGGACAGGGCGATACGAGCAGTACGTC.

The chain joins TRBV6-5 to TRBJ2-3, with D possibly matching TRBD2 (6 bases). The V gene's germline CDR1 is MNHEY and CDR2 SVGAGI. V lost 6 bases to trimming and J lost 4 bases, with 11 bases between them. The CDR3 contains 13 residues. Here the CDR3 DNA reads TGTGCCAGCAGGCTCGGGGGTGCAGATACGCAGTATTTT. It codes for CASRLGGADTQYF.

The rearrangement links TRBV4-2 to TRBJ2-2; 7 nucleotides align to TRBD2. Looked up from germline, CDR1 is LGHNA and CDR2 is YNFKEQ. V lost 5 bases and J lost 3; bases outside the gene matches: 9. CDR3 size: 16 residues. The CDR3 DNA is TGTGCCAGCAGCAGGGATGGGAGCGGGGACACCGGGGAGCTGTTTTTT. Its protein product is CASSRDGSGDTGELFF.

The chain combines TRBV7-2 with TRBJ2-1, with 11 nucleotides matching TRBD2. Per the germline V gene, CDR1 is SGHTA and CDR2 is FQGNSA. This CDR3 has 15 residues. Trimming removed 4 bases from V and 6 bases from J; junction bases left unmatched: 5. CDR3 sequence reads: CASSSLAGGRNEQFF. As DNA, the CDR3 is TGTGCCAGCAGCTCCTTAGCGGGGGGGCGCAATGAGCAGTTCTTC.

This chain links TRBV11-1 with TRBJ2-2, with D possibly matching TRBD1 (6 bases). The germline V and J ends were trimmed by 3 bases and 6 bases, with 8 bases remaining between them. CDR3 length equals 13 residues. Per the germline V gene, CDR1 is SGHAT and CDR2 is FQDESV (reference sequence). As DNA, the CDR3 is TGTGCCAGCAGCTTGTGGGGGCCCGGGGAGCTGTTTTTT. Protein: CASSLWGPGELFF.

The chain recombines TRBV5-6 with TRBJ1-2; D unresolved. The CDR3 spans 16 residues. Germline loops: CDR1 SGHDT, CDR2 YYEEEE. V gave up 4 bases and J gave up 5 bases, with 21 bases separating them. The CDR3 DNA is TGTGCCAGCAGCCGCGCCTCCAATACACAGCTTTATGGCTACACCTTC. Its protein product is CASSRASNTQLYGYTF.

This CDR3 reads CASSLWGDRSEAFF. CDR3 sequence (DNA): TGTGCCAGCAGTTTATGGGGGGATCGGTCTGAAGCTTTCTTT. The chain has TRBV27 and TRBJ1-1, with D tentatively TRBD1 (5 bases). This CDR3 is built from 14 residues. CDR1 MNHEY and CDR2 SMNVEV come from the germline V gene (reference sequence). V dropped 1 base and J dropped 6 bases, with 12 bases sitting between them.

V and J are TRBV7-9 and TRBJ1-6; D gene uncertain. V lost 4 bases and J 6 bases, leaving 10 bases between the germline ends. This CDR3 has 14 residues. CDR1 is SEHNR, CDR2 FQNEAQ, per germline (reference sequence). CDR3 loop: CASSSNLGNSPLHF. CDR3 sequence (DNA): TGTGCCAGCAGCTCCAACCTCGGTAATTCACCCCTCCACTTT.

This chain links TRBV10-3 with TRBJ2-1; TRBD1 agrees at 7 bases. This CDR3 is built from 13 residues. The germline CDR1 and CDR2 sequences are ENHRY and SYGVKD. V shed 11 bases and J 4 bases; nucleotides not matched to a gene: 8. The CDR3 coding sequence is TGTGCCTCCACGGGACAGCAGTACAATGAGCAGTTCTTC. Protein product: CASTGQQYNEQFF.

A single count supports this clonotype. This rearrangement joins TRBV11-2 to TRBJ1-2; D perhaps matches TRBD1 (6 bases). The germline V and J ends were trimmed by 5 bases and 4 bases, with 11 bases remaining between them. This CDR3 has 13 amino acids. CDR1 is SGHAT and CDR2 is FQNNGV in the germline V gene. CDR3 in amino acids: CASSDRTVYGYTF. CDR3 nucleotides: TGTGCCAGCAGCGACCGGACAGTCTATGGCTACACCTTC.

In DNA form, the CDR3 reads TGCAGCGTGGCCAGGGGAGGCACAGATACGCAGTATTTT. The encoded protein is CSVARGGTDTQYF. The chain employs TRBV29-1 and TRBJ2-3; a weak D match, TRBD1 (6 bases). From germline, CDR1 is SQVTM and CDR2 ANQGSEA. CDR3 length: 13 residues. Trimming left V 6 bases short and J 1 base short, with 11 bases between.

This rearrangement joins TRBV19 to TRBJ1-1; 7 nucleotides agree with TRBD1. After removal of 5 bases from V and 4 bases from J, the junction contained 10 bases not matched to a gene. Germline V CDR1 and CDR2: LNHDA, SQIVND (reference sequence). The CDR3 covers 15 residues. In DNA, the CDR3 is TGTGCCAGTAGTCCAAAGGGACAGTTGGGCACTGAAGCTTTCTTT. Amino acids: CASSPKGQLGTEAFF.

Turning to this clonotype: Germline is not matched at one junction end, which may reflect a read error. The DNA of the CDR3 is TGTGCCAGCAGCCCCGGGACAGGTTTGAAAACTGAAGCTTTCTTT. It is translated as CASSPGTGLKTEAFF. The chain combines TRBV6-1 with TRBJ1-1, with TRBD1 matching 8 bases. This CDR3 spans 15 amino acids. Germline CDR1 is MNHNS and CDR2 is SASEGT.

The V and J genes are TRBV6-2 or TRBV6-3 and TRBJ2-2; D unresolved. Germline CDR1 MNHEY, CDR2 SVGEGT. V lost 5 bases and J 6 bases, leaving 10 bases between the germline ends. The CDR3 has 13 amino acids. The CDR3 sequence is CASSQTPSGELFF. The DNA for the CDR3 is TGTGCCAGCAGTCAAACCCCTTCCGGGGAGCTGTTTTTT.

The rearrangement uses TRBV7-9 and TRBJ1-1, with D hard to call. The V gene lost 5 bases and the J gene lost 0 bases, with 10 bases spanning the gap. Germline lookup yields CDR1 SEHNR and CDR2 FQNEAQ (reference sequence). CDR3 length equals 14 residues. In DNA form, the CDR3 reads TGTGCCAGCAGCAAGACTCGCCTGAACACTGAAGCTTTCTTT. This encodes CASSKTRLNTEAFF.

This chain connects TRBV3-1 to TRBJ2-3; TRBD2 matches at 9 bases. Germline V gene sequence: CDR1 LGHDT, CDR2 YNNKEL (reference sequence). Trimming at V came to 3 bases and at J to 1 base, leaving 11 bases not matched to a gene. This CDR3 contains 18 residues. This CDR3 is CASSHGGGASVRTDTQYF. CDR3 DNA: TGTGCCAGCAGCCACGGCGGGGGGGCCTCGGTTCGCACAGATACGCAGTATTTT.

The rearrangement joins TRBV10-2 to TRBJ2-6, with a tentative D call TRBD2 (5 bases). Per germline, CDR1 WSHSY and CDR2 SAAADI. V lost 8 bases and J lost 0, with 11 bases in between. The CDR3 covers 15 residues. CDR3 loop: CASLSGSSGANVLTF. The CDR3 DNA follows: TGCGCCAGCTTGTCGGGGTCCTCTGGGGCCAACGTCCTGACTTTC.